This T cell receptor (beta chain) was recovered during a study of Ad26.COV2.S vaccination and SARS-CoV-2 variants. The CDR3 covers 15 residues. The V gene's germline CDR1 is SGHAT and CDR2 FQNNGV. The V end was cut by 5 bases, the J end by 0 bases, with 11 bases between. Treatment meaning: about 20 received Ad26.COV2.S at low or high dose, single or two shots; a few received placebo; per-sample allocation not given. Collection of samples fell on day 63 after the first vaccine or placebo injection. Generated by immunoSEQ multiplex PCR, the TCRdb table keeps only in-frame clones and is missing some. Seen here are roughly 460,000 clones, about 89% observed once, and the top ten hold around 1.6%.

The J gene is TRBJ1-3, the V gene TRBV11-2, with TRBD1 as a possible D gene (6 bases). The clonotype originates from a person aged 18-65 years who received the Ad26.COV2.S COVID-19 vaccine or a placebo. The sequenced sample was peripheral blood, obtained in a trial of Ad26.COV2.S vaccine versus placebo. The CDR3 spells CASSDDRYSGNTIYF. As DNA, the CDR3 is TGTGCCAGCAGCGACGACAGGTACTCTGGAAACACCATATATTTT.